This T cell receptor beta chain originates from a study of blood T cell repertoires in COVID-19. Background on the study: The study drew acute and convalescent COVID-19 samples from the United States, Italy and Spain. T cells, B-cell-depleted T cells, or PBMCs supplied cDNA or gDNA.

Study processing details: How many nucleated cells were present was estimated from reference gene primer amplification. Repertoires were generated with immunoSEQ multiplex PCR, while TCRdb's copy carries only in-frame clones and drops some. V, J and clone size derive from that table, while D and trimming were established from the DNA sequence. The profile shows around 380,000 clones, 81% of them singletons. Germline V CDR1 and CDR2: SEHNR, FQNEAQ (reference sequence). The V gene end was trimmed by 4 bases and the J gene end by 2 bases; junction bases not matched to a gene: 4. The CDR3 is made up of 17 amino acids.

The sequenced material came from peripheral blood. This chain connects TRBV7-9 to TRBJ2-3, with 15 bases matching TRBD2. The clonotype was recovered from a human donor with acute or convalescent COVID-19. The donor label of this sample is uncertain. CDR3 bases: TGTGCCAGCAGCTCGGGACTAGCGGGGGGCCCCACAGATACGCAGTATTTT. It translates to CASSSGLAGGPTDTQYF.